The 14 T cell receptor beta chains reported below all come from one sample, sequenced in a study of T cell repertoires in breast cancer. Primers covering all TCR V genes were used in emulsion RT-PCR on CD8+ T cells. A second nested PCR with blocking oligonucleotides suppressed unpaired genes. Via MiXCR, TCRdb re-called the emulsion pairing reads, giving one row per CDR3 protein. The table lists approximately 37,000 distinct CDR3 sequences, 45% to 55% of them singletons. The sample was CD8+ T cells. These receptor sequences come from a pool of human donors with breast cancer or a healthy control (not recorded which).

The sample holds a few counts of this clonotype. The CDR3 nucleotides are TGTGCCAGTAGTTTCAGCACTACAGATACGCAGTATTTT. Protein product: CASSFSTTDTQYF. This rearrangement joins TRBV19 to TRBJ2-3; no clear D gene. V was shortened by 5 bases and J by 3 bases, with 9 bases between the two germline ends. CDR1 is LNHDA and CDR2 is SQIVND in the germline V gene (reference sequence). CDR3 size: 13 residues. Based on the CDR3 plus reference TRBV19 and TRBJ2-3, the full variable domain is DGGITQSPKYLFRKEGQNVTLSCEQNLNHDAMYWYRQDPGQGLRLIYYSQIVNDFQKGDIAEGYSVSREKKESFPLTVTSAQKNPTAFYLCASSFSTTDTQYFGPGTRLTVL.

There are many counts of this clonotype. V is TRBV27 and J is TRBJ1-1, with a tentative D call TRBD1 (6 bases). The CDR3 is 15 amino acids. CDR1 and CDR2 (germline): MNHEY, SMNVEV (reference sequence). The germline V and J ends were trimmed by 4 bases and 1 base, with 13 bases remaining between them. DNA of the CDR3: TGTGCCAGCAGTTCCCATATACAGGGGAACACTGAAGCTTTCTTT. Translated: CASSSHIQGNTEAFF.

This clonotype has a count of ten or more. The chain is built from TRBV27 and TRBJ2-3; no reliable D call. Trimming took 6 bases from V and 2 from J, leaving 9 bases between them. The germline gives CDR1 MNHEY, CDR2 SMNVEV (reference sequence). The CDR3 extends over 13 amino acids. CDR3 sequence: CASRRDVTDTQYF. The CDR3 nucleotides are TGTGCCAGCAGAAGGGATGTCACAGATACGCAGTATTTT.

This clonotype has just a few counts. J is TRBJ2-1 and V is TRBV6-1; maybe TRBD1 (6 bases). The germline V gene encodes CDR1 MNHNS and CDR2 SASEGT. The CDR3 has 16 residues. Trimming took 2 bases from V and 3 from J, leaving 14 bases between them. The CDR3 protein is CASSEMGQGFYNEQFF. The DNA of the CDR3 is TGTGCCAGCAGTGAAATGGGGCAGGGGTTCTACAATGAGCAGTTCTTC.

In regard to this clonotype: The junction departs from germline at one end; a sequencing error may be responsible. The J gene is TRBJ1-6, the V gene TRBV2; 8 positions match TRBD1. CDR1 and CDR2 (germline): SNHLY, FYNNEI. The CDR3 covers 14 residues. CDR3 nucleotide sequence: TGTGCCAGCAGCCGCGGACAGGGCCGGGCACCCCTCCGCTTT. It is translated as CASSRGQGRAPLRF. The variable domain in full, with the rest retrieved from reference TRBV2 and TRBJ1-6, is EPEVTQTPSHQVTQMGQEVILRCVPISNHLYFYWYRQILGQKVEFLVSFYNNEISEKSEIFDDQFSVERPDGSNFTLKIRSTKLEDSAMYFCASSRGQGRAPLRFGNGTRLTVT.

The CDR3 nucleotides are TGTGCCAGCAGCCAGTGGGGGTCCCCCCGCAACACTGAAGCTTTCTTT. Residues: CASSQWGSPRNTEAFF. V and J are TRBV14 and TRBJ1-1, with a tentative D call TRBD1 (5 bases). Deletions cut 3 bases from V and 2 bases from J, with 16 bases between. This CDR3 is built from 16 residues. CDR1 SGHDN and CDR2 FVKESK come from the germline V gene.

This clonotype was detected only a few times. V is TRBV20-1 and J is TRBJ2-3; 8 nucleotides agree with TRBD2. The CDR3 extends over 14 amino acids. V lost 3 bases, J lost 1 base, and 3 bases stayed unmatched. From germline, CDR1 is DFQATT and CDR2 SNEGSKA (reference sequence). The CDR3 spells CSARHSGGTDTQYF. The CDR3 DNA follows: TGCAGTGCTAGGCATAGCGGGGGCACAGATACGCAGTATTTT.

As for this clonotype: At one end the junction does not follow the germline gene, possibly because of a read error. The chain carries TRBV9 and TRBJ1-1, with 7 bases fitting TRBD1. The CDR3 extends over 15 amino acids. Germline V CDR1 and CDR2: SGDLS, YYNGEE. CDR3 DNA sequence: TGTGCCAGCAGCGTTACGACAGGGAAGAACACTGAAGCCTTCTTT. Encoded protein: CASSVTTGKNTEAFF.

In its sample, this clonotype was seen a few times. The chain couples TRBV20-1 to TRBJ2-7; D is uncertain. CDR1 DFQATT and CDR2 SNEGSKA come from the germline V gene (reference sequence). The CDR3 runs 13 residues. Trimming left V 1 base short and J 5 bases short, with 12 bases between. CDR3 nucleotide sequence: TGCAGTGCTAGAGGCCCTAGTAGGGACGAGCAGTACTTC. Protein: CSARGPSRDEQYF.

The chain has TRBV9 and TRBJ1-4; possibly TRBD1 for D (6 bases). The CDR3 loop spans 18 amino acids. V lost 4 bases, J lost 5 bases, and 24 bases lay in between. From germline, CDR1 is SGDLS and CDR2 YYNGEE. The chain's CDR3 is CASSTSWGPAGINEKLFF. The CDR3 bases are TGTGCCAGCAGCACTTCCTGGGGGCCAGCCGGGATCAATGAAAAACTGTTTTTT.

This clonotype was recorded a few times. The V and J genes are TRBV7-2 and TRBJ1-5; 8 positions match TRBD1. Germline V gene lookup returns CDR1 SGHTA and CDR2 FQGNSA. J lost 3 bases, V lost 5 bases, and 6 bases had no gene match. The CDR3 contains 15 residues. CDR3 sequence: CASSLRTGNNQPQHF. CDR3 coding DNA: TGTGCCAGCAGCCTACGGACAGGGAACAATCAGCCCCAGCATTTT.

CDR3: CASSQDRGPSYGYTF. In DNA, the CDR3 is TGTGCCAGCAGCCAAGACAGGGGGCCGTCATATGGCTACACCTTC. The rearrangement joins TRBV4-2 to TRBJ1-2; 8 bases map to TRBD1. The junction had 5 bases not matched to a gene; V was cut back by 0 bases and J by 5 bases. Germline V lookup: CDR1 LGHNA, CDR2 YNFKEQ. CDR3 size: 15 residues.

This clonotype was seen ten or more times. The chain is built from TRBV6-6 and TRBJ2-3; the D gene is possibly TRBD2 (6 bases). Between the trimmed V and J ends, which lost 0 bases and 4 bases, there was a span of 11 bases. The CDR3 length is 15 residues. Germline V CDR1 and CDR2: MNHNY, SVGAGI (reference sequence). In nucleotides, the CDR3 is TGTGCCAGCAGTTACTCGATAACTAGCTCAGATACGCAGTATTTT. This codes for CASSYSITSSDTQYF.

This clonotype occurred once. Being one base from a much bigger clone, this may be a read error. The conserved phenylalanine or tryptophan normally closing the CDR3 is absent here, so this likely arose from a read error. This sequence joins TRBV6-1 and TRBJ1-1; D is unresolved. Germline assignment: CDR1 MNHNS and CDR2 SASEGT. CDR3 length equals 13 residues. V was pared by 2 bases and J by 8 bases, with 12 bases between. The CDR3 nucleotides read TGTGCCAGCAGTGAATTCGGGTCGGAAGAAGCTTTCGTT. Its protein is CASSEFGSEEAFV.